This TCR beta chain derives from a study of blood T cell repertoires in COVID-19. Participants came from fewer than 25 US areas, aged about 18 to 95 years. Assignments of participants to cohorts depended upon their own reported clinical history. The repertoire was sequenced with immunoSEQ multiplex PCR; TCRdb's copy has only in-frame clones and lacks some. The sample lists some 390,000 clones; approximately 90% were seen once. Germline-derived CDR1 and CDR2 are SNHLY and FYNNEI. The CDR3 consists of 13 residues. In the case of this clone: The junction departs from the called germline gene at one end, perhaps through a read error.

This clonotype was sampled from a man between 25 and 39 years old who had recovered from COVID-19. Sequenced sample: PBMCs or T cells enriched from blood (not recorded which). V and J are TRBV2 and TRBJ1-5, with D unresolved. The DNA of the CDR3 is TGTGCCAGCAGTGGAGCGAGCATTCAGCCCCAGCATTTT. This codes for CASSGASIQPQHF.